The rows below give T cell receptor beta chains drawn from one sample of a study of CD8+ T cells in alopecia areata. TCRdb's copy holds only in-frame clones and misses some; the assay was immunoSEQ multiplex PCR. The sample includes about 150,000 clones, less than 70% seen only once; the top ten take approximately 0.91%. The specimen was CD4+ T cells sorted from blood, collected at week 4, from a patient treated with tofacitinib. The source is a human donor with alopecia areata. Both conserved end residues are part of each CDR3.

TRBJ2-7,TRBV6-5,CASSYSQGTYEQYF
TRBJ2-3,TRBV15,CATSNLRTGLLLRYF
TRBJ1-2,TRBV5-6,CASSSILPRDYGYTF
TRBJ2-1,TRBV6-1,CAISEDYQSSYNEQFF
TRBJ2-1,TRBV30,CAGADSGGSDEQFF
TRBJ2-1,TRBV9,CATGGGPGAYNEQFF
TRBJ2-3,TRBV10-3,CAAGTSGGPSTDTQYF
TRBJ1-5,TRBV5-1,CASRGEGNQPQHF
TRBJ2-3,TRBV9,CASNPRGQDTQYF
TRBJ1-2,TRBV5-6,CASSLLRGGYTF
TRBJ1-5,TRBV23-1,CASSHPEKGQPQHF
TRBJ2-3,TRBV29-1,CSVEDLRSGVRTDTQYF
TRBJ1-6,TRBV27,CASTWTPNSPLHF
TRBJ2-7,TRBV30,CASRGGYEQYF
TRBJ2-3,TRBV5-6,CASSAQGARGDTQYF
TRBJ2-1,TRBV30,CAWSGSYNEQFF
TRBJ2-7,TRBV27,CASSYYYRTGEQYF
TRBJ1-6,TRBV7-3,CAWRGRGNSPLHF
TRBJ1-3,TRBV30,CAWSVRDRDSGNTIYF
TRBJ2-7,TRBV5-1,CASSQDASSYEQYF
TRBJ2-1,TRBV5-1,CASSLRDRGLGEQFF
TRBJ2-7,TRBV5-1,CASSFSSYEQYF
TRBJ2-4,TRBV6-1,CASRPGSQNIQYF
TRBJ2-5,TRBV7-3,CASSLTASGGQETQYF
TRBJ2-7,TRBV27,CASSFQGQAFYF
TRBJ2-7,TRBV30,CAWRGRNEQYF
TRBJ2-7,TRBV29-1,CSAAGLSYEQYF
TRBJ1-2,TRBV27,CASKRGLSYGYTF
TRBJ2-1,TRBV11-2,CASSLDGGLNNEQFF
TRBJ1-4,TRBV29-1,CSVESSARKKLFF
TRBJ2-7,TRBV5-1,CASRGSGSSYEQYF
TRBJ2-3,TRBV20-1,CSARIPDTQYF
TRBJ1-5,TRBV27,CASSPRRGWGQPQHF
TRBJ1-4,TRBV29-1,CSARKREEKLFF
TRBJ2-1,TRBV7-2,CASSLAVAGGPSEQFF
TRBJ2-7,TRBV29-1,CGVREHEQYF
TRBJ1-5,TRBV29-1,CSVAYSNQPQHF